The 8 T cell receptor beta chains in this list originate from one sample, sequenced in a study of cytotoxic CD8 clonotypes in ibrutinib-treated CLL. Generated by immunoSEQ multiplex PCR, the TCRdb table keeps only in-frame clones and is missing some. This sample has some 290,000 clones, with around four fifths found just once. The sample consisted of PBMCs, taken before ibrutinib treatment. The receptor set was obtained from a human donor with chronic lymphocytic leukemia.

The chain links TRBV27 to TRBJ2-7, with a possible D match to TRBD1 (5 bases). The CDR3 sequence is 14 residues long. In germline, CDR1 is MNHEY, CDR2 SMNVEV (reference sequence). V lost 10 bases, J lost 5 bases, and 21 bases lay in between. CDR3 sequence reads: CATRSIGQGNEQYF. The CDR3 nucleotides are TGTGCCACCCGTTCAATTGGGCAGGGTAACGAGCAGTACTTC.

The CDR3 bases are TGCGCCAGCAGCGTGTCCGGGACAACTTACGAGCAGTACTTC. Protein: CASSVSGTTYEQYF. V is TRBV5-1 and J is TRBJ2-7, with D maybe TRBD1 (6 bases). This CDR3 comprises 14 residues. The germline gives CDR1 SGHRS, CDR2 YFSETQ. Trimming pared 4 bases from V and 4 bases from J, leaving 15 bases between.

This chain uses TRBV11-2 with TRBJ1-5, with D possibly TRBD1 on 5 matching bases. This CDR3 is 13 amino acids long. Per germline, CDR1 SGHAT and CDR2 FQNNGV. V lost 3 bases, J lost 7 bases, and 10 bases lay in between. The CDR3 nucleotides are TGTGCCAGCAGCTTCGGAAGGGGACAGCCCCAGCATTTT. Residues: CASSFGRGQPQHF.

The chain employs TRBV6-5 and TRBJ1-2; D is unresolved. V shed 0 bases and J shed 7 bases, with 9 bases lying between them. The CDR3 runs to 13 residues. Germline CDR1 is MNHEY and CDR2 is SVGAGI. CDR3 sequence: CASSYSGVAGYTF. For the CDR3, the DNA is TGTGCCAGCAGTTACTCCGGGGTAGCTGGCTACACCTTC.

The chain has TRBV30 and TRBJ2-4, with 12 bases lining up with TRBD2. Germline trimming cut 2 bases from V and 4 bases from J; bases unmatched to any gene: 9. CDR1 GTSNPN and CDR2 SVGIG come from the germline V gene (reference sequence). The CDR3 contains 17 residues. The CDR3 sequence: CAWSPRLAGVGKNIQYF. In DNA, the CDR3 is TGTGCCTGGAGTCCCCGACTAGCGGGAGTGGGTAAAAACATTCAGTACTTC. Together with reference TRBV30 and TRBJ2-4, the CDR3 gives the full variable domain: SQTIHQWPATLVQPVGSPLSLECTVEGTSNPNLYWYRQAAGRGLQLLFYSVGIGQISSEVPQNLSASRPQDRQFILSSKKLLLSDSGFYLCAWSPRLAGVGKNIQYFGAGTRLSVL.

V is TRBV4-3 and J is TRBJ1-5; a possible D gene is TRBD1 (6 bases). From germline, CDR1 is LGHNA and CDR2 YSLEER. The CDR3 contains 16 residues. Deletions cut 0 bases from V and 7 bases from J, with 16 bases between. The CDR3 sequence is CASSQDLLAGAQPQHF. The CDR3 DNA reads TGCGCCAGCAGCCAAGATTTGTTGGCAGGGGCCCAGCCCCAGCATTTT.

The rearrangement uses TRBV19 and TRBJ2-7; D could derive from TRBD1 or TRBD2 (6 bases each). The length of the CDR3 is 17 residues. Deletions cut 4 bases from V and 5 bases from J, with 24 bases between. Looked up from germline, CDR1 is LNHDA and CDR2 is SQIVND (reference sequence). Here the CDR3 reads CASSTAYLGGLWDEQYF. CDR3 coding DNA: TGTGCCAGTAGTACCGCTTATTTGGGGGGCCTGTGGGACGAGCAGTACTTC.

The chain recombines TRBV4-1 with TRBJ2-5; 8 bases align to TRBD2. CDR3 length equals 15 residues. Germline loops: CDR1 MGHRA, CDR2 YSYEKL. The trim removed 4 bases at V and 4 bases at J, leaving 8 bases unmatched. The CDR3 loop is CASSPRTSWIETQYF. The CDR3 bases are TGCGCCAGCAGCCCCCGGACTAGCTGGATAGAGACCCAGTACTTC.